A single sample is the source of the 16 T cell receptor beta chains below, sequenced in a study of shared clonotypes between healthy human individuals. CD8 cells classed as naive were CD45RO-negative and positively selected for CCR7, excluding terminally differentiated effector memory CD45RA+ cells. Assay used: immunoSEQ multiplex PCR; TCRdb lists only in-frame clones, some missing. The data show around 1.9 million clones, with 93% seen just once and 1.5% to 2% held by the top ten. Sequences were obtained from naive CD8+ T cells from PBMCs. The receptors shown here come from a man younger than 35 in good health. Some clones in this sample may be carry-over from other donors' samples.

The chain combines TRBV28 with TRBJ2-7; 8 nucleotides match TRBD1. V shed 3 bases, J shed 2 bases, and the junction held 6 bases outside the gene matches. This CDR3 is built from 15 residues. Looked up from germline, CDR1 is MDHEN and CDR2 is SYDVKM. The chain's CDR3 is CASSFGQGSPYEQYF. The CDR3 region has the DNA TGTGCCAGCAGTTTCGGACAGGGCAGTCCCTACGAGCAGTACTTC.

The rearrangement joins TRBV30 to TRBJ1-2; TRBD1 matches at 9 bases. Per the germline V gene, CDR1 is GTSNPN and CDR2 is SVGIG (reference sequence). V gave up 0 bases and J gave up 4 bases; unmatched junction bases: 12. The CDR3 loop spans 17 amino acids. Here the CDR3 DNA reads TGTGCCTGGAGTGTACTTACGGGACAGGGTGCGTTCTATGGCTACACCTTC. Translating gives CAWSVLTGQGAFYGYTF.

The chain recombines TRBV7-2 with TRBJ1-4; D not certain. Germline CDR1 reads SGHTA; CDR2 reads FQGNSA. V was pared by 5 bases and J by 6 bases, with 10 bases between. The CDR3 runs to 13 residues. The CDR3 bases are TGTGCCAGCAGCCCCCGTAGTGATGAAAAACTGTTTTTT. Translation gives CASSPRSDEKLFF.

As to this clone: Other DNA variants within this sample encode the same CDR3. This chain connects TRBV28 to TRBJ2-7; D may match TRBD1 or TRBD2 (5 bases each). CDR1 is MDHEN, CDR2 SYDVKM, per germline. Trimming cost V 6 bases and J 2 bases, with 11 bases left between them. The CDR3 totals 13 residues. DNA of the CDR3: TGTGCCAGCAGCCCGGGACCCACCTACGAGCAGTACTTC. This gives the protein CASSPGPTYEQYF.

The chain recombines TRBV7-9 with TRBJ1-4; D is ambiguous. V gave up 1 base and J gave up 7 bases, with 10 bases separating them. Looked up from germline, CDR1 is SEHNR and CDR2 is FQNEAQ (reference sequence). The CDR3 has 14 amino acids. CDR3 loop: CASSLGGVSEKLFF. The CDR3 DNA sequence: TGTGCCAGCAGCTTAGGGGGAGTGTCTGAAAAACTGTTTTTT.

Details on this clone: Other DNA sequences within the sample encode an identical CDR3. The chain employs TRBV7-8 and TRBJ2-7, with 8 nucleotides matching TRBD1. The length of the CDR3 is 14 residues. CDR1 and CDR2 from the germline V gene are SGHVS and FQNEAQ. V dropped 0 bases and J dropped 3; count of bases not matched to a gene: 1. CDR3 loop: CASSLAGTGYEQYF. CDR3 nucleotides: TGTGCCAGCAGCTTAGCCGGGACAGGCTACGAGCAGTACTTC.

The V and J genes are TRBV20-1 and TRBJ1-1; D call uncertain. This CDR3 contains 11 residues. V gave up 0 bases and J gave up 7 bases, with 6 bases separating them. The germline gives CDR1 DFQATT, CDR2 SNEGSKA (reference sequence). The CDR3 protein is CSARDIIEAFF. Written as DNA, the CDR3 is TGCAGTGCTAGAGATATCATTGAAGCTTTCTTT.

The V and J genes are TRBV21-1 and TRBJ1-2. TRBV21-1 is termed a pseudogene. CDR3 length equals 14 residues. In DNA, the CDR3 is TGTGCCAGCAGCAAAGTAACTCCCAGGGACGGCTACACCTTC. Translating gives CASSKVTPRDGYTF.

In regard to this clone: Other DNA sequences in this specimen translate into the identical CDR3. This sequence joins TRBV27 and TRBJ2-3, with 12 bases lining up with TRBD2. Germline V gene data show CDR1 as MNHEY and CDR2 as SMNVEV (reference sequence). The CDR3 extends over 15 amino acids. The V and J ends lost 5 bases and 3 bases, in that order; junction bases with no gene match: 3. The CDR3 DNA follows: TGTGCCAGCAGTCCCGGGACTAGCGGGACAGATACGCAGTATTTT. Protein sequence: CASSPGTSGTDTQYF.

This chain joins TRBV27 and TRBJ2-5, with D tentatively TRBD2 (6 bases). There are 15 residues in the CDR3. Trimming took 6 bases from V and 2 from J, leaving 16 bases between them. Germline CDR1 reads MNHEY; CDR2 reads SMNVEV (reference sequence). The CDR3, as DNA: TGTGCCAGCAGGCGCGTCCCTGGGACTCAAGAGACCCAGTACTTC. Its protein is CASRRVPGTQETQYF.

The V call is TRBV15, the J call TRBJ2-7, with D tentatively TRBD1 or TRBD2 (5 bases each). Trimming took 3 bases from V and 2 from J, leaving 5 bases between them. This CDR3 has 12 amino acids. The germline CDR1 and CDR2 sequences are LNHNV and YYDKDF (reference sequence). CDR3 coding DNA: TGTGCCACCAGCAGGGGGGCCTACGAGCAGTACTTC. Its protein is CATSRGAYEQYF.

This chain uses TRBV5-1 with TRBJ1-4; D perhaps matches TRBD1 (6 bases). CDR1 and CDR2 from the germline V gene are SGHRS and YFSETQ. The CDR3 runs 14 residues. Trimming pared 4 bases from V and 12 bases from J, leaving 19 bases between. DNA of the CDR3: TGCGCCAGCAGCGAGGGACACCGGGGCGGTGAACTGTTTTTT. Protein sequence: CASSEGHRGGELFF.

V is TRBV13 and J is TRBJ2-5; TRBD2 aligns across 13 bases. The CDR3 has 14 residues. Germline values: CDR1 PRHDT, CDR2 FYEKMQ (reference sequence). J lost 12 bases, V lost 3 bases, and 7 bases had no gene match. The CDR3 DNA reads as TGTGCCAGCAGCTTGGAAGGACTAGCGGGAGAGAAGTACTTC. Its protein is CASSLEGLAGEKYF.

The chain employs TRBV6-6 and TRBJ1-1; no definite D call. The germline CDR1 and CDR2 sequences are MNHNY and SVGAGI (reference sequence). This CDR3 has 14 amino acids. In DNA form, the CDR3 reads TGTTCCGCCAACCAAGCCCCCATGAACACTGAAGCTTTCTTT. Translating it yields CSANQAPMNTEAFF.

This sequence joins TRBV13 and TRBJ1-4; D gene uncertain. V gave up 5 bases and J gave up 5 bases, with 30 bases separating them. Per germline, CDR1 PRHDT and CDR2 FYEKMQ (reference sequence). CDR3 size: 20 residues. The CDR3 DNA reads TGTGCCAGCAGCCCCGTCCGGGTAAGTAAAAGGCCCGCCCGAAATGAAAAACTGTTTTTT. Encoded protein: CASSPVRVSKRPARNEKLFF.

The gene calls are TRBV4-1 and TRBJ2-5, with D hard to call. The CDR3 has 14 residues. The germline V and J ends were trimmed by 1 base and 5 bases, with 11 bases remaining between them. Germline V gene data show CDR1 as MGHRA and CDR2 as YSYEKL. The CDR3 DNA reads TGCGCCAGCAGCCAAGTAACCTTGAGGGAGACCCAGTACTTC. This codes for CASSQVTLRETQYF.